Below, 17 T cell receptor beta chains from the same sample are listed, as sequenced in a study of blood T cell repertoires in COVID-19. Profiled with immunoSEQ multiplex PCR; TCRdb holds only in-frame clones, not every one. Here the sample spans over 250,000 clones, around 87% being singletons. Material for sequencing was peripheral blood. The receptors originated from a woman aged 45 to 65 with acute or convalescent COVID-19.

CDR3 region: CASTTPGGYDGYTF. CDR3 coding DNA: TGTGCCAGCACCACCCCGGGGGGGTACGATGGCTACACCTTC. This sequence joins TRBV7-8 and TRBJ1-2, with D maybe TRBD1 (5 bases). The V gene lost 7 bases and the J gene lost 6 bases, with 18 bases spanning the gap. The CDR3 sequence is 14 residues long. CDR1 SGHVS and CDR2 FQNEAQ come from the germline V gene.

The rearrangement joins TRBV4-1 to TRBJ2-5; 9 bases fit TRBD1. CDR3 size: 16 residues. Germline loops: CDR1 MGHRA, CDR2 YSYEKL. Trimming took 0 bases from V and 6 from J; bases not matched to a gene: 8. The CDR3, as DNA: TGCGCCAGCAGCCAAGAAAAACAGGGGGCTAGAAAGACCCAGTACTTC. As protein: CASSQEKQGARKTQYF.

In its sample, this clone was seen a few times. The chain uses TRBV27 and TRBJ2-2, with a tentative D call TRBD1 (5 bases). The CDR3 has 15 residues. Germline V gives CDR1 MNHEY, CDR2 SMNVEV (reference sequence). The V and J ends lost 5 bases and 5 bases respectively, with 15 bases between them. This chain's CDR3 is CASSPQRGDTGELFF. The CDR3 coding sequence is TGTGCCAGCAGTCCCCAAAGGGGTGATACCGGGGAGCTGTTTTTT.

V usage is TRBV15 and J usage is TRBJ2-3; 7 bases match TRBD1. The germline CDR1 and CDR2 sequences are LNHNV and YYDKDF (reference sequence). The V segment lost 4 bases and the J segment 5 bases; nucleotides outside the gene matches: 6. The CDR3 consists of 14 residues. The CDR3 DNA reads as TGTGCCACCAGCAAACACGACAGGGTAGATACGCAGTATTTT. Translating gives CATSKHDRVDTQYF.

CDR3 residues: CASSLAGSGSGANVLTF. The DNA for the CDR3 is TGTGCCAGCAGCTTAGCTGGCAGCGGGTCTGGGGCCAACGTCCTGACTTTC. J is TRBJ2-6 and V is TRBV13; possibly TRBD2 for D (6 bases). V lost 1 base, J lost 1 base, and 11 bases lay in between. Germline loops: CDR1 PRHDT, CDR2 FYEKMQ (reference sequence). This CDR3 has 17 residues.

The V gene is TRBV28, the J gene TRBJ2-6, with 11 bases fitting TRBD1. Germline-derived CDR1 and CDR2 are MDHEN and SYDVKM. There are 15 residues in the CDR3. The CDR3 sequence is CATDRGHSGANVLTF. Written as DNA, the CDR3 is TGTGCGACGGACAGGGGGCATTCAGGGGCCAACGTCCTGACTTTC. Based on the CDR3 plus reference TRBV28 and TRBJ2-6, the full variable domain is DVKVTQSSRYLVKRTGEKVFLECVQDMDHENMFWYRQDPGLGLRLIYFSYDVKMKEKGDIPEGYSVSREKKERFSLILESASTNQTSMYLCATDRGHSGANVLTFGAGSRLTVL.

The V and J genes are TRBV6-5 and TRBJ2-1; 14 nucleotides line up with TRBD2. CDR3 length equals 15 residues. The ends lost 6 bases at V and 6 bases at J; junction bases unmatched: 4. Germline V CDR1 and CDR2: MNHEY, SVGAGI. CDR3 region: CASSRLAGGSNEQFF. The CDR3 bases are TGTGCCAGCAGCCGACTAGCGGGAGGGAGCAATGAGCAGTTCTTC.

J is TRBJ2-5 and V is TRBV7-2; 8 bases match TRBD2. The CDR3 spans 14 residues. V shed 2 bases and J 5 bases; nucleotides not matched to a gene: 4. The germline CDR1 and CDR2 sequences are SGHTA and FQGNSA. This CDR3 is CASSLRAGEETQYF. In nucleotides, the CDR3 is TGTGCCAGCAGCTTACGAGCGGGAGAGGAGACCCAGTACTTC.

The gene calls are TRBV24-1 and TRBJ1-5, with a weak D call TRBD1 (5 bases). The V end was cut by 0 bases, the J end by 6 bases, with 5 bases between. The CDR3 is made up of 13 amino acids. Germline V lookup: CDR1 KGHDR, CDR2 SFDVKD. In DNA form, the CDR3 reads TGTGCCACCAGTGATTTGAGGGGTCAGCCCCAGCATTTT. It encodes CATSDLRGQPQHF.

J is TRBJ2-1 and V is TRBV25-1, with TRBD2 identical over 8 bases. Germline V lookup: CDR1 MGHDK, CDR2 SYGVNS. The J segment lost 7 bases and the V segment lost 6 bases, leaving 5 bases of the junction unmatched. This CDR3 contains 13 residues. CDR3 residues: CASRAGAINEQFF. The CDR3 DNA follows: TGTGCCAGCAGAGCGGGAGCAATAAATGAGCAGTTCTTC.

This rearrangement joins TRBV18 to TRBJ1-1, with unresolved D. This CDR3 is built from 13 residues. Trimming pared 6 bases from V and 1 base from J, leaving 9 bases between. CDR1 and CDR2 from the germline V gene are KGHSH and LQKENI. The CDR3 protein is CASSRAGNTEAFF. The CDR3 DNA follows: TGTGCCAGCTCTAGGGCGGGGAACACTGAAGCTTTCTTT. The full variable domain, in which reference TRBV18 and TRBJ1-1 provide the parts outside the CDR3, is NAGVMQNPRHLVRRRGQEARLRCSPMKGHSHVYWYRQLPEEGLKFMVYLQKENIIDESGMPKERFSAEFPKEGPSILRIQQVVRGDSAAYFCASSRAGNTEAFFGQGTRLTVV.

This rearrangement joins TRBV5-1 to TRBJ1-4, with a weak D call TRBD1 (6 bases). V shed 4 bases and J shed 8 bases, with 18 bases lying between them. CDR3 size: 15 residues. Germline CDR1 is SGHRS and CDR2 is YFSETQ. In DNA, the CDR3 is TGCGCCAGCAGCCCCGGGGACACCGGGGGGGAAAAACTGTTTTTT. Its protein product is CASSPGDTGGEKLFF.

CDR3 region: CASSRLTGTSGREGNGETQYF. As DNA, the CDR3 is TGCGCCAGCAGCCGCTTAACCGGGACTAGCGGGAGAGAGGGAAACGGGGAGACCCAGTACTTC. The chain has TRBV4-3 and TRBJ2-5, with TRBD2 identical over 14 bases. The CDR3 totals 21 residues. The junction had 21 bases not matched to a gene; V was cut back by 4 bases and J by 5 bases. The germline V gene encodes CDR1 LGHNA and CDR2 YSLEER.

The gene calls are TRBV24-1 and TRBJ2-1, with 10 bases identical to TRBD1. CDR3 length: 17 residues. Per the germline V gene, CDR1 is KGHDR and CDR2 is SFDVKD. J was trimmed by 8 bases and V by 1 base; bases with no gene match: 10. The CDR3 spells CATSDFAGTGVEYEQFF. The CDR3 DNA sequence: TGTGCCACCAGTGATTTCGCCGGGACAGGGGTAGAGTATGAGCAGTTCTTC.

The rearrangement joins TRBV12-3 or TRBV12-4 to TRBJ2-4; D unclear. The CDR3 covers 11 residues. V was clipped by 6 bases and J by 13 bases, with 13 bases between them. CDR3 sequence reads: CASSAARAQYF. The CDR3 DNA reads as TGTGCCAGCAGCGCCGCGCGCGCCCAGTACTTC.

The J gene is TRBJ1-4, the V gene TRBV9; 11 positions match TRBD1. Per the germline V gene, CDR1 is SGDLS and CDR2 is YYNGEE. CDR3 size: 16 residues. V gave up 2 bases and J gave up 2 bases; unmatched junction bases: 2. CDR3 in amino acids: CASSVGQGATNEKLFF. The CDR3, as DNA: TGTGCCAGCAGCGTCGGACAGGGGGCGACTAATGAAAAACTGTTTTTT. The full variable domain, in which reference TRBV9 and TRBJ1-4 provide the parts outside the CDR3, is DSGVTQTPKHLITATGQRVTLRCSPRSGDLSVYWYQQSLDQGLQFLIQYYNGEERAKGNILERFSAQQFPDLHSELNLSSLELGDSALYFCASSVGQGATNEKLFFGSGTQLSVL.

CDR3 DNA sequence: TGTGCCAGTAGTATACGGCCGATAGCTTACTACGAGCAGTACTTC. This gives the protein CASSIRPIAYYEQYF. V is TRBV19 and J is TRBJ2-7; D is unresolved. The CDR3 loop spans 15 amino acids. CDR1 LNHDA and CDR2 SQIVND come from the germline V gene (reference sequence). Trimming took off 2 bases at V and 3 bases at J, with 14 bases between the two ends.